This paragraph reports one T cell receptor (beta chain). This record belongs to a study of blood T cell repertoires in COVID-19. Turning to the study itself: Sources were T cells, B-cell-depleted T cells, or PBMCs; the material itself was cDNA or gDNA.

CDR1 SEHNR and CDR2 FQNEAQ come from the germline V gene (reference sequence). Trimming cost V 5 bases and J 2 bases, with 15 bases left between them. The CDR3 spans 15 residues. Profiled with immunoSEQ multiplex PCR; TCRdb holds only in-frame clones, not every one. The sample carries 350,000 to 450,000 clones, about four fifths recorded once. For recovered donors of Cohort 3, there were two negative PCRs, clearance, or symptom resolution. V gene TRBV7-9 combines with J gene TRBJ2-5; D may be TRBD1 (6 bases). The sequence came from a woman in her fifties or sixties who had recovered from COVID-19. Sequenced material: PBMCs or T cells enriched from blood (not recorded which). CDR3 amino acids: CASSGGHDGQETQYF. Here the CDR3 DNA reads TGTGCCAGCAGCGGGGGACATGACGGACAAGAGACCCAGTACTTC.